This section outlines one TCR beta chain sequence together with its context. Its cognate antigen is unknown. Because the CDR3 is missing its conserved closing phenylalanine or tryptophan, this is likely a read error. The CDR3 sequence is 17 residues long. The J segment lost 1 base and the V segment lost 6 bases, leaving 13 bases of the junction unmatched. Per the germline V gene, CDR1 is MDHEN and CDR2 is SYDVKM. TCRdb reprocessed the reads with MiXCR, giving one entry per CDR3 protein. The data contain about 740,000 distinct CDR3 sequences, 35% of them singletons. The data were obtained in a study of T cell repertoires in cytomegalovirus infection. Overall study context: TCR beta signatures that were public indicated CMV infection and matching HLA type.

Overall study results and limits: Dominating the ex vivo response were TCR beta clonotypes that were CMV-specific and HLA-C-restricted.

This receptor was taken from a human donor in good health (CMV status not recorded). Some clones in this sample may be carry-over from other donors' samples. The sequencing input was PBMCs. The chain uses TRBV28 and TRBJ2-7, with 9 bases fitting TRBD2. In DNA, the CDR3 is TGTGCCAGCAGCGCGGGGGGGCTGGGAAGCGGATCCTACGAGCAGTACTTA. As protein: CASSAGGLGSGSYEQYL.